These 22 T cell receptor beta chains share one sample of origin, sequenced in a study of blood T cell repertoires in COVID-19. Profiling relied on immunoSEQ multiplex PCR, and the TCRdb table lists in-frame clones only, not all of them. This sample has 150,000 to 200,000 clones; around 82% occur once, and the top ten carry around 9.5%. Sample: peripheral blood. The receptors were sampled from an elderly woman with acute or convalescent COVID-19.

CDR3: CASSQAEADTQYF. The CDR3 nucleotides are TGCGCCAGCAGCCAAGCTGAGGCGGATACGCAGTATTTT. V is TRBV4-1 and J is TRBJ2-3; no reliable D call. V was trimmed by 1 base and J by 6 bases, leaving 8 bases between them. This CDR3 has 13 residues. Per germline, CDR1 MGHRA and CDR2 YSYEKL.

The rearrangement links TRBV27 to TRBJ1-4; no clear D. The germline gives CDR1 MNHEY, CDR2 SMNVEV (reference sequence). The CDR3 loop spans 13 amino acids. Trimming stripped 3 bases from V and 7 bases from J, with 9 bases between. The chain's CDR3 is CASSFWGGEKLFF. Written as DNA, the CDR3 is TGTGCCAGCAGTTTCTGGGGAGGTGAAAAACTGTTTTTT.

V usage is TRBV4-3 and J usage is TRBJ1-4; 7 bases match TRBD1. Germline CDR1 reads LGHNA; CDR2 reads YSLEER. The V and J ends lost 1 base and 5 bases, in that order; junction bases with no gene match: 7. The CDR3 runs to 16 residues. The CDR3 loop is CASSQVLRQGNEKLFF. As DNA, the CDR3 is TGCGCCAGCAGCCAAGTCTTGCGACAGGGAAATGAAAAACTGTTTTTT.

V and J are TRBV6-1 and TRBJ2-7; D is undetermined. V lost 2 bases and J lost 2, with 7 bases in between. This CDR3 region has 13 residues. The V gene's germline CDR1 is MNHNS and CDR2 SASEGT. The CDR3 sequence is CASSETNTYEQYF. The CDR3 DNA reads TGTGCCAGCAGTGAAACAAATACCTACGAGCAGTACTTC.

The chain uses TRBV11-2 and TRBJ1-2; 7 bases map to TRBD1. Germline V gene sequence: CDR1 SGHAT, CDR2 FQNNGV. CDR3 size: 13 residues. V shed 2 bases and J 4 bases; nucleotides not matched to a gene: 1. The CDR3 region has the DNA TGTGCCAGCAGCTTAACAGGGGCCTATGGCTACACCTTC. Protein product: CASSLTGAYGYTF.

The gene calls are TRBV21-1 and TRBJ1-1; the table names TRBD1, a call not compared with the DNA. TRBV21-1 is flagged as a pseudogene. The CDR3 is 16 residues long. As DNA, the CDR3 is TGTGCCAGCAGCAAAGAAAGACAACGTCAGAACACTGAAGCTTTCTTT. It is translated as CASSKERQRQNTEAFF.

This clone was recorded once. The rearrangement uses TRBV5-1 and TRBJ1-4; D not certain. Germline loops: CDR1 SGHRS, CDR2 YFSETQ. The CDR3 consists of 13 residues. The V end was cut by 3 bases, the J end by 5 bases, with 8 bases between. As DNA, the CDR3 is TGCGCCAGCAGCTGGACTGCAAATGAAAAACTGTTTTTT. Its protein is CASSWTANEKLFF. Supplemented by reference TRBV5-1 and TRBJ1-4, the full variable domain reads KAGVTQTPRYLIKTRGQQVTLSCSPISGHRSVSWYQQTPGQGLQFLFEYFSETQRNKGNFPGRFSGRQFSNSRSEMNVSTLELGDSALYLCASSWTANEKLFFGSGTQLSVL.

CDR3 amino acids: CASSAGLAVYEQYF. Written as DNA, the CDR3 is TGCGCCAGCAGCGCCGGACTAGCCGTCTACGAGCAGTACTTC. J is TRBJ2-7 and V is TRBV5-1, with 8 positions matching TRBD2. V gave up 4 bases and J gave up 3 bases; unmatched junction bases: 6. Looked up from germline, CDR1 is SGHRS and CDR2 is YFSETQ. The CDR3 has 14 amino acids.

This clone was seen more than once but under ten times. J is TRBJ2-2 and V is TRBV10-1; 7 bases line up with TRBD2. The junction had 2 bases not matched to a gene; V was cut back by 0 bases and J by 4 bases. Germline V lookup: CDR1 WNHNN, CDR2 SYGVQD (reference sequence). The CDR3 is made up of 15 amino acids. The CDR3 here is CASSESERGTGELFF. The CDR3 nucleotides read TGCGCCAGCAGTGAGTCCGAGCGGGGCACCGGGGAGCTGTTTTTT.

This clone has a handful of counts. CDR3 DNA: TGTGCCAGCAGTTACACCCGGGCGGGTGATCAGCCCCAGCATTTT. Translating gives CASSYTRAGDQPQHF. This chain connects TRBV6-6 to TRBJ1-5; D is undetermined. Germline V gene sequence: CDR1 MNHNY, CDR2 SVGAGI (reference sequence). V lost 2 bases to trimming and J lost 5 bases, with 13 bases between them. CDR3 length equals 15 residues.

The genes are TRBV5-4 and TRBJ2-5; 10 bases fit TRBD1. CDR1 SGHNT and CDR2 YYREEE come from the germline V gene (reference sequence). The J segment lost 5 bases and the V segment lost 0 bases, leaving 7 bases of the junction unmatched. This CDR3 region has 16 residues. As DNA, the CDR3 is TGTGCCAGCAGCTTGGCCGTTGGACAGGGGGGGGAGACCCAGTACTTC. This gives the protein CASSLAVGQGGETQYF.

The V call is TRBV3-1 (or the pseudogene TRBV3-2), the J call TRBJ1-2; D is ambiguous. This CDR3 comprises 16 residues. Germline V gene lookup returns CDR1 LGHDT and CDR2 YNNKEL (reference sequence). Trimming cost V 5 bases and J 6 bases, with 22 bases left between them. The CDR3 nucleotides read TGTGCCAGCAGCGGGTCCCCGACGGGGATTCCCGATGGCTACACCTTC. Its protein is CASSGSPTGIPDGYTF.

The chain uses TRBV20-1 and TRBJ2-1, with TRBD2 matching over 7 bases. V lost 3 bases, J lost 5 bases, and 4 bases stayed unmatched. The CDR3 has 13 residues. Germline V CDR1 and CDR2: DFQATT, SNEGSKA (reference sequence). The CDR3 loop is CSASGGGHNEQFF. For the CDR3, the DNA is TGCAGTGCTAGTGGCGGGGGTCACAATGAGCAGTTCTTC.

The V gene is TRBV6-5, the J gene TRBJ2-1, with a weak D call TRBD2 (6 bases). Germline V CDR1 and CDR2: MNHEY, SVGAGI. Trimming shortened V by 0 bases and J by 4 bases, and 13 bases separated the two germline ends. The length of the CDR3 is 16 residues. As DNA, the CDR3 is TGTGCCAGCAGTTACTCCCCCAGCGGGTCATACAATGAGCAGTTCTTC. Protein product: CASSYSPSGSYNEQFF.

The chain employs TRBV7-9 and TRBJ2-7, with 10 bases that match TRBD2. This CDR3 comprises 15 residues. Germline V gene lookup returns CDR1 SEHNR and CDR2 FQNEAQ (reference sequence). The V gene end was trimmed by 8 bases and the J gene end by 5 bases; junction bases not matched to a gene: 12. The CDR3 sequence: CASGTGLARGDEQYF. DNA for the CDR3: TGTGCCAGCGGTACGGGACTAGCGAGAGGCGACGAGCAGTACTTC. Drawing the rest from reference TRBV7-9 and TRBJ2-7, the complete variable domain is DTGVSQNPRHKITKRGQNVTFRCDPISEHNRLYWYRQTLGQGPEFLTYFQNEAQLEKSRLLSDRFSAERPKGSFSTLEIQRTEQGDSAMYLCASGTGLARGDEQYFGPGTRLTVT.

The chain has TRBV18 and TRBJ2-7; the match to TRBD2 covers 10 bases. V was clipped by 1 base and J by 4 bases; unmatched bases: 4. CDR3 length: 15 residues. Germline V gene lookup returns CDR1 KGHSH and CDR2 LQKENI. The CDR3: CASSPLTSGTYEQYF. CDR3 bases: TGTGCCAGCTCACCACTTACTAGCGGGACGTACGAGCAGTACTTC.

J is TRBJ2-1 and V is TRBV24-1, with D perhaps TRBD2 (5 bases). This CDR3 region has 14 residues. Trimming pared 9 bases from V and 6 bases from J, leaving 17 bases between. Germline assignment: CDR1 KGHDR and CDR2 SFDVKD. DNA of the CDR3: TGTGCCACCGGAGGCAAGGGAAATATCAATGAGCAGTTCTTC. This translates into CATGGKGNINEQFF.

The CDR3: CATSRESGFSEKLFF. As DNA, the CDR3 is TGTGCCACCAGCAGAGAGTCGGGGTTTTCTGAAAAACTGTTTTTT. This chain joins TRBV15 and TRBJ1-4; D is unresolved. CDR1 and CDR2 (germline): LNHNV, YYDKDF (reference sequence). V was pared by 0 bases and J by 7 bases, with 12 bases between. The CDR3 loop spans 15 amino acids.

The chain carries TRBV5-1 and TRBJ2-5, with 8 bases fitting TRBD2. This CDR3 region has 15 residues. Germline V gene data show CDR1 as SGHRS and CDR2 as YFSETQ. Trimming cost V 0 bases and J 4 bases; bases outside gene matches: 5. This CDR3 is CASSLERLAGETQYF. The CDR3 bases are TGCGCCAGCAGCTTGGAACGGCTAGCGGGAGAGACCCAGTACTTC.

J is TRBJ2-5 and V is TRBV18; TRBD2 agrees at 8 bases. Germline loops: CDR1 KGHSH, CDR2 LQKENI. The CDR3 consists of 14 residues. V shed 2 bases, J shed 1 base, and the junction held 0 bases outside the gene matches. Here the CDR3 reads CASSPGLAQETQYF. The CDR3 DNA sequence: TGTGCCAGCTCACCAGGACTAGCCCAAGAGACCCAGTACTTC. Full variable domain (remainder filled in from reference TRBV18 and TRBJ2-5): NAGVMQNPRHLVRRRGQEARLRCSPMKGHSHVYWYRQLPEEGLKFMVYLQKENIIDESGMPKERFSAEFPKEGPSILRIQQVVRGDSAAYFCASSPGLAQETQYFGPGTRLLVL.

The CDR3 reads CASSFGGHGELFF. Written as DNA, the CDR3 is TGTGCCAGCAGCTTCGGTGGGCACGGGGAGCTGTTTTTT. The chain joins TRBV7-9 to TRBJ2-2; D not certain. V was trimmed by 3 bases and J by 7 bases, leaving 9 bases between them. Germline CDR1 and CDR2: SEHNR and FQNEAQ (reference sequence). The CDR3 covers 13 residues.

The chain links TRBV30 to TRBJ2-5, with D possibly TRBD2 on 6 matching bases. CDR1 is GTSNPN, CDR2 SVGIG, per germline (reference sequence). Deletions cut 1 base from V and 3 bases from J, with 9 bases between. The CDR3 spans 13 residues. CDR3 in amino acids: CAWSGDSEETQYF. DNA of the CDR3: TGTGCCTGGAGTGGGGACTCAGAAGAGACCCAGTACTTC.